The sequence of this T cell receptor (beta chain) was determined in a study of blood T cell repertoires in COVID-19. About the study: COVID-19 samples collected from the United States, Italy and Spain covered acute and convalescent phases. From T cells, B-cell-depleted T cells, or PBMCs came the material, which was cDNA or gDNA.

Participants were aged roughly 18 to 90 years from approximately 23 US areas. Losses at the gene ends were 0 bases for V and 1 base for J; bases not matched to a gene: 4. The CDR3 spans 16 residues. Germline V gene data show CDR1 as LGHNA and CDR2 as YSLEER. As handled by the study authors: From reference gene primer amplification, estimates of nucleated cell counts were derived. The assay was immunoSEQ multiplex PCR, and TCRdb's table has in-frame clones only and misses some. D and trimming come from the DNA, and the V and J calls and clone size come from that table. Here the sample spans 200,000 to 300,000 clones, roughly 86% being singletons.

The sequenced sample was PBMCs or T cells enriched from blood (not recorded which). This TCR derives from a woman aged 25 to 39 with acute COVID-19. The V gene is TRBV4-3, the J gene TRBJ2-3, with 7 bases that match TRBD2. The CDR3 region has the DNA TGCGCCAGCAGCCAAGACGGGGCGGGGGGCACAGATACGCAGTATTTT. Its protein is CASSQDGAGGTDTQYF.